This T cell receptor beta chain was profiled in a study of cytomegalovirus exposure and HLA in healthy donors. As for the study in general: Counted in an early data release were about 86 million unique TCRs from HLA-typed donors.

The primer mix had 60 Vbeta and 13 Jbeta primers. In the authors' workflow: Counted up in a later analysis, unique TCR beta chains came to around 80 million, with around 9.9 million shared. Libraries were prepared by immunoSEQ multiplex PCR; TCRdb keeps only in-frame clonotypes and omits some of them. V, J and clone size are taken as reported in that table, and D and trimming were inferred from the DNA itself. The table has fewer than 150,000 clones, 60% to 85% seen once; the top ten hold approximately 2.5%. The study's findings and limits: A prior analysis recorded that most TCR beta V segments were productive about 90% or about 30% of the time. The only immune exposure information that was available was CMV serostatus.

This clone was seen just once. Its matching antigen is unknown. The ends lost 4 bases at V and 6 bases at J; junction bases unmatched: 7. Germline CDR1 SNHLY, CDR2 FYNNEI. This CDR3 region has 15 residues. The source material was PBMCs. The chain recombines TRBV2 with TRBJ2-1; 9 bases agree with TRBD1. This clonotype originated in a woman aged 40 to 50 in good health and CMV-seropositive. The CDR3 nucleotides read TGTGCCAGCAGTGTTGGGGACAGGGTCTCCAATGAGCAGTTCTTC. It specifies CASSVGDRVSNEQFF. Filled out from reference TRBV2 and TRBJ2-1, the complete variable domain reads EPEVTQTPSHQVTQMGQEVILRCVPISNHLYFYWYRQILGQKVEFLVSFYNNEISEKSEIFDDQFSVERPDGSNFTLKIRSTKLEDSAMYFCASSVGDRVSNEQFFGPGTRLTVL.